This T cell receptor beta chain was observed in a study of early stage breast cancer tumors. Study summary: Each sample averaged around 10-fold read coverage.

Study-wide results and limits: In most of the 16 patients, blood comparison separated tumor from normal breast. Most shared enriched TCRB sequences were commonly generated ones. Tumors had around 2.5-fold higher T cell density than normal breast.

Concerning this clone itself: Antigen: not known.

TCRdb's copy holds only in-frame clones and misses some; the assay was immunoSEQ multiplex PCR. This sample has 60,000 to 75,000 clones, with approximately 80% found just once. The specimen was blood. This clonotype was obtained from a person aged 35 to 50 with breast cancer.

The CDR3 spells CASSYQGNTEAFF. CDR3 sequence (DNA): TGTGCCAGCAGCTATCAGGGGAACACTGAAGCTTTCTTT. This chain connects TRBV7-3 to TRBJ1-1, with D tentatively TRBD1 (5 bases). The CDR3 is 13 residues long. V was pared by 4 bases and J by 1 base, with 7 bases between. Germline-derived CDR1 and CDR2 are SGHTA and FQGTGA. The full variable domain, with the rest looked up from reference TRBV7-3 and TRBJ1-1, is GAGVSQTPSNKVTEKGKYVELRCDPISGHTALYWYRQSLGQGPEFLIYFQGTGAADDSGLPNDRFFAVRPEGSVSTLKIQRTERGDSAVYLCASSYQGNTEAFFGQGTRLTVV.